Below, 30 T cell receptor beta chains from the same sample are listed, as sequenced in a study of shared clonotypes between healthy human individuals. Data came from immunoSEQ multiplex PCR; TCRdb stores just in-frame clones and leaves some out. The sample contains about 1 million clones, approximately 68% of which appear only once. Material: memory CD4+ T cells sorted from blood. Stated subset: CD45RA-negative fraction. The receptors come from a man younger than 35 in good health.

This clone was observed a single time. This rearrangement joins TRBV5-1 to TRBJ2-1, with 9 positions matching TRBD1. V lost 4 bases and J lost 8; bases outside the gene matches: 7. The CDR3 is 14 amino acids. The V gene's germline CDR1 is SGHRS and CDR2 YFSETQ. The CDR3 here is CASSPGTGKDEQFF. CDR3 nucleotide sequence: TGCGCCAGCAGCCCGGGGACAGGGAAGGATGAGCAGTTCTTC.

The table lists this clone with a count of one. The chain employs TRBV27 and TRBJ2-5, with TRBD2 matching over 14 bases. The ends lost 8 bases at V and 3 bases at J; junction bases unmatched: 8. The germline gives CDR1 MNHEY, CDR2 SMNVEV (reference sequence). This CDR3 spans 16 amino acids. CDR3 DNA sequence: TGTGCCAGCGGGGGACTAGCGGGAGACCTAAAAGAGACCCAGTACTTC. It yields the protein CASGGLAGDLKETQYF.

The sample holds many counts of this clone. Other DNA variants within this sample encode the same CDR3. This chain joins TRBV5-1 and TRBJ2-1; D perhaps matches TRBD1 (6 bases). Trimming removed 0 bases from V and 4 bases from J, with 8 bases in between. In germline, CDR1 is SGHRS, CDR2 YFSETQ. The CDR3 covers 14 residues. The CDR3 coding sequence is TGCGCCAGCAGCTTGGGACAGGCGTACAATGAGCAGTTCTTC. This encodes CASSLGQAYNEQFF.

Details on this clone: Possible read error: a much larger clone is one base away. V and J are TRBV29-1 and TRBJ2-7; 15 positions match TRBD2. V shed 7 bases and J 7 bases; nucleotides not matched to a gene: 2. CDR1 is SQVTM, CDR2 ANQGSEA, per germline. The CDR3 has 12 residues. CDR3 nucleotide sequence: TGCAGCGGGGGGACTAGCGGGGGGGAGCAGTACTTC. Residues: CSGGTSGGEQYF.

In this sample, this clone turned up a few times. The sample has other DNA sequences that encode this CDR3 too. V usage is TRBV2 and J usage is TRBJ1-6; TRBD1 is a possible D gene (6 bases). Trimming removed 6 bases at V and 0 bases at J, with 9 bases between. Germline-derived CDR1 and CDR2 are SNHLY and FYNNEI. This CDR3 comprises 15 residues. The CDR3 loop reads CASRQGSSYNSPLHF. The CDR3 nucleotides are TGTGCCAGCAGACAGGGCAGCTCCTATAATTCACCCCTCCACTTT. The full variable domain, with the rest looked up from reference TRBV2 and TRBJ1-6, is EPEVTQTPSHQVTQMGQEVILRCVPISNHLYFYWYRQILGQKVEFLVSFYNNEISEKSEIFDDQFSVERPDGSNFTLKIRSTKLEDSAMYFCASRQGSSYNSPLHFGNGTRLTVT.

This clone was counted once. The rearrangement uses TRBV29-1 and TRBJ1-4; D possibly corresponds to TRBD1 (5 bases). Per the germline V gene, CDR1 is SQVTM and CDR2 is ANQGSEA. The ends were cut back, 2 bases at V and 8 bases at J, with 12 bases in the middle. This CDR3 is 13 amino acids long. In DNA form, the CDR3 reads TGCAGCGTTGAAATGGGGGGACGGGAAAAACTGTTTTTT. Its protein is CSVEMGGREKLFF. Variable domain in full (rest from reference TRBV29-1 and TRBJ1-4): SAVISQKPSRDICQRGTSLTIQCQVDSQVTMMFWYRQQPGQSLTLIATANQGSEATYESGFVIDKFPISRPNLTFSTLTVSNMSPEDSSIYLCSVEMGGREKLFFGSGTQLSVL.

This clone was seen more than once but under ten times. V gene TRBV9 combines with J gene TRBJ1-2; 7 positions agree with TRBD1. The junction had 7 bases not matched to a gene; V was cut back by 0 bases and J by 8 bases. The germline V gene has CDR1 SGDLS and CDR2 YYNGEE. The CDR3 totals 14 residues. CDR3 loop: CASSVGQGPSGYTF. CDR3 nucleotide sequence: TGTGCCAGCAGCGTAGGACAGGGCCCTAGCGGCTACACCTTC.

The genes are TRBV9 and TRBJ2-5; no clear D. The CDR3 is 13 amino acids. Trimming left V 4 bases short and J 5 bases short, with 12 bases between. Germline V CDR1 and CDR2: SGDLS, YYNGEE. The chain's CDR3 is CASSPQDYETQYF. DNA for the CDR3: TGTGCCAGCAGCCCCCAGGATTATGAGACCCAGTACTTC.

This clone was recorded once. This rearrangement joins TRBV5-1 to TRBJ1-1; D uncertain. The germline gives CDR1 SGHRS, CDR2 YFSETQ. The CDR3 covers 14 residues. Trimming pared 0 bases from V and 2 bases from J, leaving 8 bases between. Written as DNA, the CDR3 is TGCGCCAGCAGCTTGGAGAACACCAACACTGAAGCTTTCTTT. Translation: CASSLENTNTEAFF.

V is TRBV12-5 and J is TRBJ2-3; D possibly matches TRBD1 or TRBD2 (5 bases each). CDR3 size: 17 residues. Germline CDR1 reads LGHNT; CDR2 reads FRNRAP. The ends were cut back, 2 bases at V and 5 bases at J, with 20 bases in the middle. The chain's CDR3 is CASGLIVGPIGGDTQYF. The CDR3 DNA sequence: TGTGCTAGTGGTTTGATAGTTGGCCCTATTGGGGGAGATACGCAGTATTTT. Together with reference TRBV12-5 and TRBJ2-3, the CDR3 gives the full variable domain: DARVTQTPRHKVTEMGQEVTMRCQPILGHNTVFWYRQTMMQGLELLAYFRNRAPLDDSGMPKDRFSAEMPDATLATLKIQPSEPRDSAVYFCASGLIVGPIGGDTQYFGPGTRLTVL.

The chain couples TRBV30 to TRBJ1-4; D remains ambiguous. Trimming pared 8 bases from V and 6 bases from J, leaving 25 bases between. The CDR3 is 16 amino acids. The germline gives CDR1 GTSNPN, CDR2 SVGIG (reference sequence). Here the CDR3 reads CAHKGRSGKQYEKLFF. The CDR3 coding sequence is TGTGCCCATAAAGGCAGGTCGGGAAAACAATATGAAAAACTGTTTTTT.

CDR3 loop: CASGTDNQPQHF. CDR3 in DNA: TGTGCCAGCGGGACAGACAATCAGCCCCAGCATTTT. This sequence joins TRBV2 and TRBJ1-5; 7 bases fit TRBD1. The CDR3 totals 12 residues. V dropped 8 bases and J dropped 3; count of bases not matched to a gene: 1. CDR1 SNHLY and CDR2 FYNNEI come from the germline V gene. The entire variable domain, with the rest obtained from reference TRBV2 and TRBJ1-5, is as follows: EPEVTQTPSHQVTQMGQEVILRCVPISNHLYFYWYRQILGQKVEFLVSFYNNEISEKSEIFDDQFSVERPDGSNFTLKIRSTKLEDSAMYFCASGTDNQPQHFGDGTRLSIL.

This chain links TRBV19 with TRBJ1-2, with D tentatively TRBD1 (6 bases). This CDR3 is built from 13 residues. CDR1 LNHDA and CDR2 SQIVND come from the germline V gene (reference sequence). Trimming pared 6 bases from V and 4 bases from J, leaving 12 bases between. In DNA, the CDR3 is TGTGCCAGTAGCCCCGGCAGGGGCTATGGCTACACCTTC. This translates into CASSPGRGYGYTF. Based on the CDR3 plus reference TRBV19 and TRBJ1-2, the full variable domain is DGGITQSPKYLFRKEGQNVTLSCEQNLNHDAMYWYRQDPGQGLRLIYYSQIVNDFQKGDIAEGYSVSREKKESFPLTVTSAQKNPTAFYLCASSPGRGYGYTFGSGTRLTVV.

The chain recombines TRBV7-2 with TRBJ2-5, with no clear D. This CDR3 has 14 residues. Germline-derived CDR1 and CDR2 are SGHTA and FQGNSA. Between the trimmed V and J ends, which lost 1 base and 3 bases, there was a span of 9 bases. This CDR3 is CASSLGPVKETQYF. The CDR3 region has the DNA TGTGCCAGCAGCTTAGGTCCAGTAAAAGAGACCCAGTACTTC.

This clone occurred a few times. This chain links TRBV2 with TRBJ2-7, with 11 bases identical to TRBD1. The V segment lost 1 base and the J segment 4 bases; nucleotides outside the gene matches: 9. The CDR3 runs 17 residues. Germline V lookup: CDR1 SNHLY, CDR2 FYNNEI. The CDR3 here is CASSEDAVGTGGYEQYF. In DNA, the CDR3 is TGTGCCAGCAGTGAAGACGCGGTTGGGACAGGGGGTTACGAGCAGTACTTC.

This clone appeared a single time. CDR3 sequence (DNA): TGCGCCAGCAGCTTGGAATTGGGGGTTGAAGGCTACACCTTC. The encoded protein is CASSLELGVEGYTF. The chain carries TRBV5-1 and TRBJ1-2, with D perhaps matching TRBD1 (5 bases). CDR1 SGHRS and CDR2 YFSETQ come from the germline V gene. The CDR3 is made up of 14 amino acids. V gave up 0 bases and J gave up 8 bases, with 14 bases separating them.

This clone was recorded many times. This chain connects TRBV19 to TRBJ2-5; no reliable D call. V lost 7 bases and J lost 4, with 7 bases in between. The CDR3 length is 11 residues. Germline V gene data show CDR1 as LNHDA and CDR2 as SQIVND (reference sequence). CDR3 region: CASKGRETQYF. CDR3 bases: TGTGCCAGTAAAGGCCGAGAGACCCAGTACTTC.

The chain couples TRBV11-2 to TRBJ2-3; maybe TRBD1 (5 bases). The CDR3 runs to 13 residues. Trimming shortened V by 2 bases and J by 4 bases, and 7 bases separated the two germline ends. CDR1 and CDR2 (germline): SGHAT, FQNNGV. CDR3 sequence (DNA): TGTGCCAGCAGCTTAAAGGGGCCAGATACGCAGTATTTT. This gives the protein CASSLKGPDTQYF.

The chain links TRBV6-8 to TRBJ1-5, with D possibly being TRBD1 (6 bases). The germline gives CDR1 MNHGY, CDR2 SAAAGT. Trimming left V 5 bases short and J 0 bases short, with 23 bases between. The CDR3 is 19 amino acids. The CDR3 sequence: CASSPRPGDPIDSNQPQHF. CDR3 sequence (DNA): TGTGCCAGCAGTCCCCGGCCAGGGGACCCAATCGATAGCAATCAGCCCCAGCATTTT.

The chain employs TRBV28 and TRBJ2-3, with no clear D. V gave up 2 bases and J gave up 8 bases, with 14 bases separating them. The germline CDR1 and CDR2 sequences are MDHEN and SYDVKM. This CDR3 is built from 14 residues. The CDR3 DNA sequence: TGTGCCAGCAGTTTAAAGACCTACCTAGGTACGCAGTATTTT. Its protein product is CASSLKTYLGTQYF. The variable domain in full, completed from reference TRBV28 and TRBJ2-3, reads DVKVTQSSRYLVKRTGEKVFLECVQDMDHENMFWYRQDPGLGLRLIYFSYDVKMKEKGDIPEGYSVSREKKERFSLILESASTNQTSMYLCASSLKTYLGTQYFGPGTRLTVL.

The sample holds a few counts of this clone. V usage is TRBV7-9 and J usage is TRBJ1-1; 8 bases fit TRBD1. From germline, CDR1 is SEHNR and CDR2 FQNEAQ (reference sequence). V dropped 3 bases and J dropped 3; count of bases not matched to a gene: 3. This CDR3 region has 14 residues. This chain's CDR3 is CASSLDRVDTEAFF. The CDR3 DNA is TGTGCCAGCAGCTTGGACAGGGTGGACACTGAAGCTTTCTTT.

The J gene is TRBJ1-4, the V gene TRBV5-1; TRBD1 aligns across 7 bases. The germline V gene has CDR1 SGHRS and CDR2 YFSETQ. V lost 0 bases, J lost 5 bases, and 7 bases stayed unmatched. This CDR3 is 16 amino acids long. In DNA form, the CDR3 reads TGCGCCAGCAGCTTGGGCGGACAGGTCCTGAATGAAAAACTGTTTTTT. It codes for CASSLGGQVLNEKLFF.

The rearrangement uses TRBV5-4 and TRBJ2-3; possibly TRBD2 for D (5 bases). Germline V lookup: CDR1 SGHNT, CDR2 YYREEE (reference sequence). The CDR3 runs 17 residues. V shed 0 bases and J shed 0 bases, with 14 bases lying between them. CDR3 sequence: CASSLGGRTASTDTQYF. The CDR3 bases are TGTGCCAGCAGCTTGGGAGGTCGGACTGCTAGCACAGATACGCAGTATTTT.

This chain connects TRBV7-8 to TRBJ1-6; a possible D gene is TRBD1 (6 bases). CDR1 and CDR2 (germline): SGHVS, FQNEAQ. The CDR3 is made up of 14 amino acids. V gave up 5 bases and J gave up 9 bases, with 14 bases separating them. CDR3 DNA sequence: TGTGCCAGCAGCAAAGCAGGGGTCGTTTCACCCCTCCACTTT. Translating it yields CASSKAGVVSPLHF. Full variable domain (remainder filled in from reference TRBV7-8 and TRBJ1-6): GAGVSQSPRYKVAKRGQDVALRCDPISGHVSLFWYQQALGQGPEFLTYFQNEAQLDKSGLPSDRFFAERPEGSVSTLKIQRTQQEDSAVYLCASSKAGVVSPLHFGNGTRLTVT.

This clone was counted only a few times. The rearrangement links TRBV19 to TRBJ2-3, with D unclear. The CDR3 length is 11 residues. Germline values: CDR1 LNHDA, CDR2 SQIVND (reference sequence). With 3 bases removed from V and 7 bases from J, the gap between germline ends came to 5 bases. CDR3 region: CASSIVNTQYF. CDR3 DNA: TGTGCCAGTAGTATTGTCAATACGCAGTATTTT. Full variable domain (outside the CDR3, taken from reference TRBV19 and TRBJ2-3): DGGITQSPKYLFRKEGQNVTLSCEQNLNHDAMYWYRQDPGQGLRLIYYSQIVNDFQKGDIAEGYSVSREKKESFPLTVTSAQKNPTAFYLCASSIVNTQYFGPGTRLTVL.

The V call is TRBV15, the J call TRBJ1-6, with D possibly matching TRBD1 (5 bases). V lost 0 bases to trimming and J lost 6 bases, with 9 bases between them. The germline V gene has CDR1 LNHNV and CDR2 YYDKDF (reference sequence). This CDR3 has 15 residues. CDR3 loop: CATSRDLGGNSPLHF. DNA of the CDR3: TGTGCCACCAGCAGAGATCTTGGGGGTAATTCACCCCTCCACTTT.

This clone was counted only a few times. The same CDR3 also results from other DNA sequences found in this sample. The chain uses TRBV19 and TRBJ2-7; 10 bases agree with TRBD1. Germline lookup yields CDR1 LNHDA and CDR2 SQIVND (reference sequence). The junction had 4 bases not matched to a gene; V was cut back by 4 bases and J by 4 bases. CDR3 length: 14 amino acids. The CDR3 is CASSNRDRGYEQYF. The CDR3 nucleotides read TGTGCCAGTAGTAATAGGGACAGGGGTTACGAGCAGTACTTC.

This clone was recorded once. The V call is TRBV7-2, the J call TRBJ2-7; 8 nucleotides align to TRBD1. The CDR3 spans 16 residues. Germline V CDR1 and CDR2: SGHTA, FQGNSA. The V and J ends lost 5 bases and 3 bases, in that order; junction bases with no gene match: 12. The CDR3 sequence is CASSPGADRGRYEQYF. The CDR3 DNA follows: TGTGCCAGCAGCCCCGGGGCCGACAGGGGACGCTACGAGCAGTACTTC.

The chain recombines TRBV7-2 with TRBJ1-4; 8 bases are a match to TRBD1. Germline V lookup: CDR1 SGHTA, CDR2 FQGNSA. V shed 1 base, J shed 7 bases, and the junction held 11 bases outside the gene matches. The CDR3 is 17 amino acids. For the CDR3, the DNA is TGTGCCAGCAGCTTAGGGGCAGGGGGCGCCCAGCGTGAAAAACTGTTTTTT. Protein sequence: CASSLGAGGAQREKLFF.

V is TRBV18 and J is TRBJ1-4; no clear D. Germline V lookup: CDR1 KGHSH, CDR2 LQKENI. The germline V and J ends were trimmed by 5 bases and 8 bases, with 18 bases remaining between them. The CDR3 sequence is 15 residues long. CDR3: CASSDTKTVKEKLFF. The CDR3 nucleotides read TGTGCCAGCTCAGATACCAAAACTGTCAAGGAAAAACTGTTTTTT. The full variable domain, in which reference TRBV18 and TRBJ1-4 provide the parts outside the CDR3, is NAGVMQNPRHLVRRRGQEARLRCSPMKGHSHVYWYRQLPEEGLKFMVYLQKENIIDESGMPKERFSAEFPKEGPSILRIQQVVRGDSAAYFCASSDTKTVKEKLFFGSGTQLSVL.